Listed below are T cell receptor beta chains from one sample, sequenced in a study of CD4 T cells in relation to SARS-CoV-2 and coronaviruses. For these TCRs, the target antigens are not known. Sequenced by immunoSEQ multiplex PCR; TCRdb stores in-frame clones only, minus some. This sample has 10,000 to 11,000 clones, with around 80% found just once. Sample: CD4+ T cells from PBMCs, cultured in vitro. These TCRs come from a human donor in good health. CDR3s include the opening cysteine and the closing phenylalanine or tryptophan.

>14|TRBJ1-6|TRBV13
CASSLRREGSPLHF
>18|TRBJ2-5|TRBV18
CASSPRGAGTSGGQTQYF
>15|TRBJ2-2|TRBV3-1/TRBV3-2
CASSQWSPNTGELFF
>13|TRBJ2-5|TRBV7-9
CASSPPEGETQYF
>17|TRBJ2-3|TRBV5-4
CASRPTGTQRATDTQYF
>16|TRBJ2-7|TRBV18
CASSPFPGQGNYEQYF
>13|TRBJ2-7|TRBV6-5
CASTDPGGLEQYF
>13|TRBJ2-7|TRBV14
CASSRGNSYEQYF
>12|TRBJ2-3|TRBV10-2
CASSEGGDTQYF
>14|TRBJ2-5|TRBV27
CASSPVAGGGTQYF
>12|TRBJ1-6|TRBV7-2
CASSFYNSPLHF
>14|TRBJ2-5|TRBV4-3
CASSKGQDQETQYF
>12|TRBJ2-7|TRBV9
CASSGGGYEQYF
>15|TRBJ1-4|TRBV19
CASSIGRAGAGKLFF
>13|TRBJ1-2|TRBV12-3/TRBV12-4
CASSFKGGDGYTF
>15|TRBJ1-5|TRBV7-8
CASSSLTGGGQPQHF
>16|TRBJ2-1|TRBV9
CASSFEGLAGYNEQFF
>15|TRBJ2-3|TRBV9
CASSVLASGGDTQYF
>16|TRBJ2-3|TRBV6-2/TRBV6-3
CASSTPGTGGGDTQYF
>15|TRBJ2-7|TRBV3-1/TRBV3-2
CASSQGGLVGGEQYF
>15|TRBJ1-4|TRBV5-8
CASRLGGRANEKLFF
>13|TRBJ1-4|TRBV3-1/TRBV3-2
CASRLYQDEKLFF
>12|TRBJ1-2|TRBV11-2
CASSLVSYGYTF
>18|TRBJ2-7|TRBV4-1
CASSRGPYGLAEPYEQYF
>18|TRBJ2-3|TRBV6-4
CASSPQPKLAGKADTQYF
>15|TRBJ2-5|TRBV7-2
CASSLGGRGQETQYF
>16|TRBJ2-5|TRBV7-6
CASSFGAGVYQETQYF
>14|TRBJ2-5|TRBV10-3
CAISGDRGKETQYF
>13|TRBJ1-6|TRBV5-1
CASSPGQNSPLHF
>17|TRBJ1-1|TRBV18
CASSSRDTGGLGTEAFF
>14|TRBJ2-3|TRBV2
CASSPGLEADTQYF
>14|TRBJ1-6|TRBV5-1
CASSPDRGNSPLHF
>10|TRBJ2-5|TRBV11-3
CASPQETQYF
>14|TRBJ1-3|TRBV19
CAASQGWRGNTIYF
>13|TRBJ2-7|TRBV25-1
CASSPSGDYEQYF
>14|TRBJ2-5|TRBV19
CASSIGLALETQYF
>18|TRBJ1-6|TRBV19
CASRKGWGEGSYNSPLHF
>15|TRBJ2-7|TRBV5-6
CASSTITGGSGEQYF
>16|TRBJ2-7|TRBV11-2
CASSPTGRRGSYEQYF
>17|TRBJ2-5|TRBV5-1
CASSPGWVAGEGETQYF
>16|TRBJ2-2|TRBV5-1
CASSGTSGANTGELFF
>16|TRBJ2-5|TRBV19
CASSIGSGTGEETQYF